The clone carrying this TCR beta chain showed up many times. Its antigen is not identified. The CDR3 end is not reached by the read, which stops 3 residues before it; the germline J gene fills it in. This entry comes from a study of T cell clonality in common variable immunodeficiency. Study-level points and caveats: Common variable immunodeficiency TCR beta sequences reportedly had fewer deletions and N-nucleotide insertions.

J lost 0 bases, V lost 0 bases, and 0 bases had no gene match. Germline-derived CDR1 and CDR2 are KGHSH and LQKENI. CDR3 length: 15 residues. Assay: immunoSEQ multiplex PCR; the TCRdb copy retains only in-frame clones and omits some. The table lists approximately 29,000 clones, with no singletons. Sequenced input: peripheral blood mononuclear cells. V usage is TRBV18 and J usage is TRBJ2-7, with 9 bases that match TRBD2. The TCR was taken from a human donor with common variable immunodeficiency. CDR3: CASSPPSGGSYEQYF. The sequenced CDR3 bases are TGTGCCAGCTCACCACCTAGCGGGGGCTCCTACGAG.